In its sample, the clone carrying this T cell receptor (beta chain) was seen a few times. Time point here: patch test 1, 2 weeks after DPC sensitization. Described treatment: therapeutic diphenylcyclopropenone sensitization with weekly scalp DPC. It was from unfractionated whole blood that total RNA was extracted. The sample originates from a study of human T cells and chemical hapten exposure. For the study at large: Patients, predominantly female, presented with alopecia areata, totalis or universalis.

TCRdb ran MiXCR on the RACE reads and lists one entry per CDR3 protein. The top ten clones hold 1.5% to 2% of a sample with 150,000 to 200,000 distinct CDR3 sequences, roughly 15% of them seen once. The J segment lost 9 bases and the V segment lost 2 bases, leaving 13 bases of the junction unmatched. The CDR3 runs to 18 residues. Per germline, CDR1 MNHEY and CDR2 SVGEGT. The sequencing here drew on whole blood, taken in connection with sensitization to the hapten diphenylcyclopropenone (DPC). V is TRBV6-2 or TRBV6-3 and J is TRBJ2-1, with 13 bases identical to TRBD2. This sequence originates from a woman aged 30 to 39 with alopecia areata. Some clones in this sample may be carry-over from other donors' samples. The CDR3 sequence: CASSYTNPGTSGTVEQFF. CDR3 bases: TGTGCCAGCAGTTACACCAATCCCGGGACTAGCGGGACTGTTGAGCAGTTCTTC.